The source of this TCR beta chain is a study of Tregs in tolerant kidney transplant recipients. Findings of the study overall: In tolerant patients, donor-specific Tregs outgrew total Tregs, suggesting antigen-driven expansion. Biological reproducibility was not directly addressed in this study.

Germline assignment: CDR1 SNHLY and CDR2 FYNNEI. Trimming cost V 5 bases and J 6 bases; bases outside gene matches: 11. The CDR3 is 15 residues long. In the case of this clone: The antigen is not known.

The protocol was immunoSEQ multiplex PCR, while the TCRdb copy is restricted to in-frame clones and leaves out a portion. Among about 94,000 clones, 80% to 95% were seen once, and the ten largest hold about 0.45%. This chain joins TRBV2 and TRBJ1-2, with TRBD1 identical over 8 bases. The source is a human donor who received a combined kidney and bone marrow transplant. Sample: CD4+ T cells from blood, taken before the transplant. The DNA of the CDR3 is TGTGCCAGCAGTCTCACCCGGACAGGGAACCATGGCTACACCTTC. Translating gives CASSLTRTGNHGYTF.